This T cell receptor (beta chain) was profiled in a study of blood T cell repertoires in COVID-19. The data were produced by immunoSEQ multiplex PCR, yet TCRdb's version contains in-frame clones alone and is incomplete. This sample has roughly 430,000 clones, with 88% found just once. The TCR originated in a woman aged 40 to 50 with acute COVID-19. Sequenced sample: PBMCs or T cells enriched from blood (not recorded which).

The CDR3 sequence: CASLGGGQPQHF. For the CDR3, the DNA is TGTGCCAGCTTGGGAGGGGGGCAGCCCCAGCATTTT. The V gene is TRBV2, the J gene TRBJ1-5; TRBD1 might be the D (6 bases). Germline V gene sequence: CDR1 SNHLY, CDR2 FYNNEI. With 8 bases removed from V and 7 bases from J, the gap between germline ends came to 12 bases. CDR3 length equals 12 residues.